This T cell receptor (beta chain) was found in a study of human T cells and chemical hapten exposure. On the study more broadly: TCR yields per sample varied mostly from small pooled library volume differences.

To note about this clonotype: No antigen is known for it.

Between the trimmed V and J ends, which lost 1 base and 4 bases, there was a span of 10 bases. The CDR3 is made up of 14 amino acids. Germline-derived CDR1 and CDR2 are LNHDA and SQIVND (reference sequence). TCRdb passed the RACE reads through MiXCR, listing each CDR3 protein once. Of approximately 68,000 distinct CDR3 sequences in the sample, around 7.9% were seen once. Findings and caveats of the study: There were significantly more large CDR3 similarity clusters among expanded TCRs than among controls.

The time point denotes: patch test 2, 6 weeks after DPC sensitization. Treatment meaning: therapeutic diphenylcyclopropenone sensitization with weekly scalp DPC. Blood sampling preceded each patch test application. The study enrolled 18 to 70-year-old alopecia patients suitable for DPC. V gene TRBV19 combines with J gene TRBJ1-1; the D gene is possibly TRBD1 (5 bases). This clonotype originated in a woman aged 45-60 years with alopecia areata. Some clones in this sample may be carry-over from other donors' samples. The specimen was whole blood, collected in connection with sensitization to the hapten diphenylcyclopropenone (DPC). CDR3 DNA sequence: TGTGCCAGTAGTATAGCAGGGTTAAGCACTGAAGCTTTCTTT. Translated, it gives CASSIAGLSTEAFF. Supplemented by reference TRBV19 and TRBJ1-1, the full variable domain reads DGGITQSPKYLFRKEGQNVTLSCEQNLNHDAMYWYRQDPGQGLRLIYYSQIVNDFQKGDIAEGYSVSREKKESFPLTVTSAQKNPTAFYLCASSIAGLSTEAFFGQGTRLTVV.